This TCR beta chain was sequenced during a study of OX40 agonist ivuxolimab in advanced cancers. Study at large: Partial responses were achieved by three patients, of whom one had hepatocellular carcinoma and two had cutaneous melanoma.

Study results and limitations: Clonal expansion in partial responders at 0.1-3.0 mg/kg ranked among the lowest. Among the nonresponders, some also had low normalized T-cell clonal expansion.

TCRdb keeps only in-frame clones here, not all; method: immunoSEQ multiplex PCR. The repertoire holds about 94,000 clones, roughly 87% seen once, with about 0.33% in the top ten. V gave up 2 bases and J gave up 6 bases, with 17 bases separating them. There are 15 residues in the CDR3. Per the germline V gene, CDR1 is SGHNT and CDR2 is YYREEE (reference sequence). About this clone itself: The antigen is unknown.

The sequence came from an adult with an advanced solid tumor such as melanoma, head and neck, liver or kidney cancer. Sample: CD4+ or CD8+ T cells sorted from blood, taken in a trial of the OX40 agonist ivuxolimab. The genes are TRBV5-4 and TRBJ1-1, with a weak D call TRBD1 (6 bases). The CDR3 region is CASSFSHPQGPEAFF. In nucleotides, the CDR3 is TGTGCCAGCAGCTTCTCCCACCCACAGGGTCCTGAAGCTTTCTTT.